The table lists the clone carrying this TCR beta chain with a count of one. What it recognizes is unknown. The sample originates from a study of cytomegalovirus exposure and HLA in healthy donors. The assay was immunoSEQ multiplex PCR, and TCRdb's table has in-frame clones only and misses some. The sample has about 240,000 clones, approximately 86% seen once. Whole-study results and caveats: High sensitivity and specificity were reportedly achieved when the classifier diagnosed cytomegalovirus status. The investigators catalogued 164 TCR beta chains as cytomegalovirus-associated.

The CDR3 spans 14 residues. Trimming removed 4 bases from V and 6 bases from J, with 17 bases in between. Germline V gene lookup returns CDR1 SGHRS and CDR2 YFSETQ. The donors were members of the validation cohort, which comprised roughly 120 subjects and was separate from the first cohort of 666 subjects. The sequencing input was PBMCs. The chain joins TRBV5-1 to TRBJ2-7; unclear D gene. The clonotype comes from a woman aged 25 to 39 in good health and CMV-seropositive. Here the CDR3 DNA reads TGCGCCAGCAGCCCCCTGGGCAGTCCAAGCGAGCAGTACTTC. Translated, it gives CASSPLGSPSEQYF.